Below, 13 T cell receptor beta chains from the same sample are listed, as sequenced in a study of blood T cell repertoires in COVID-19. Data came from immunoSEQ multiplex PCR; TCRdb stores just in-frame clones and leaves some out. The top ten clones hold approximately 10% of a sample with a few hundred thousand clones, approximately 90% of them seen once. The sample was peripheral blood. Every receptor here comes from a woman aged 45-65 years with COVID-19, enrolled during active disease.

The V gene is TRBV5-4, the J gene TRBJ2-5; the D gene is possibly TRBD2 (7 bases). The germline CDR1 and CDR2 sequences are SGHNT and YYREEE (reference sequence). CDR3 length: 15 residues. The germline V and J ends were trimmed by 3 bases and 5 bases, with 17 bases remaining between them. The CDR3 DNA reads as TGTGCCAGCAGCTCTCCGGGGGGCCCGGGGGAGACCCAGTACTTC. Amino acids: CASSSPGGPGETQYF.

The genes are TRBV11-3 and TRBJ2-7; 10 positions match TRBD1. Germline trimming cut 5 bases from V and 3 bases from J; bases unmatched to any gene: 4. Per the germline V gene, CDR1 is SGHNT and CDR2 is YENEEA. This CDR3 contains 14 residues. The CDR3 region has the DNA TGTGCCAGCAGCCCTCGGACAGGGGGCTACGAGCAGTACGTC. As protein: CASSPRTGGYEQYV.

This sequence joins TRBV4-2 and TRBJ2-3; tentatively, D is TRBD2 (6 bases). Per the germline V gene, CDR1 is LGHNA and CDR2 is YNFKEQ. V was shortened by 1 base and J by 2 bases, with 7 bases between the two germline ends. The CDR3 is 14 residues long. In DNA, the CDR3 is TGTGCCAGCAGCCAAGGCGGGACCACAGATACGCAGTATTTT. Translated: CASSQGGTTDTQYF.

This clone was seen a handful of times. V and J are TRBV6-6 and TRBJ2-7; 8 positions agree with TRBD2. Per the germline V gene, CDR1 is MNHNY and CDR2 is SVGAGI (reference sequence). The CDR3 has 14 residues. With 4 bases clipped from V and 4 bases from J, the junction kept 6 bases outside the gene matches. The CDR3 reads CASSFGASGYEQYV. CDR3 nucleotides: TGTGCCAGCAGTTTTGGGGCTAGCGGGTACGAGCAGTACGTC.

The chain joins TRBV14 to TRBJ1-6; no firm D call. The CDR3 is 13 amino acids. Germline CDR1 is SGHDN and CDR2 is FVKESK. V gave up 1 base and J gave up 10 bases, with 8 bases separating them. The CDR3 loop is CASSQVAGSPLHF. The CDR3 DNA is TGTGCCAGCAGCCAAGTAGCGGGCTCACCCCTCCACTTT.

The chain employs TRBV7-6 and TRBJ2-1, with D perhaps TRBD1 (5 bases). V lost 0 bases and J lost 5, with 11 bases in between. The CDR3 is made up of 15 amino acids. Per the germline V gene, CDR1 is SGHVS and CDR2 is FNYEAQ. The CDR3 bases are TGTGCCAGCAGCTTAGCGTATGGGGCCCACAATGAGCAGTTCTTC. It translates to CASSLAYGAHNEQFF.

This chain uses TRBV28 with TRBJ1-6; D possibly corresponds to TRBD1 (6 bases). The CDR3 totals 17 residues. Looked up from germline, CDR1 is MDHEN and CDR2 is SYDVKM. Trimming removed 2 bases from V and 9 bases from J, with 20 bases in between. The CDR3 nucleotides read TGTGCCAGCAGTTTAGGCCTGGGGGAACAGGGAAGTTCACCCCTCCACTTT. Translated: CASSLGLGEQGSSPLHF.

This sequence joins TRBV7-2 and TRBJ1-2; no clear D gene. This CDR3 has 17 amino acids. In germline, CDR1 is SGHTA, CDR2 FQGNSA. The V end lost 5 bases, the J end lost 1 base, and 20 bases lay between the germline ends. The DNA for the CDR3 is TGTGCCAGCAGCCCGCGGAGCCTCAGCGGATATAACTATGGCTACACCTTC. This translates into CASSPRSLSGYNYGYTF.

The gene calls are TRBV7-5 and TRBJ2-7; the table's D call, TRBD1, has no DNA check behind it. TRBV7-5 counts as a pseudogene. The CDR3 has 16 amino acids. The CDR3 loop reads CARGPILSPSSYEQYF. The DNA of the CDR3 is TGTGCCAGGGGCCCGATCCTGTCTCCCTCCTCCTACGAGCAGTACTTC.

In this sample, this clone turned up once. The rearrangement links TRBV19 to TRBJ1-3; D is perhaps TRBD1 (6 bases). CDR3 length: 15 residues. Trimming took 2 bases from V and 2 from J, leaving 10 bases between them. In germline, CDR1 is LNHDA, CDR2 SQIVND (reference sequence). CDR3 protein: CASSIIGQTGNTIYF. The CDR3 DNA is TGTGCCAGTAGTATAATAGGACAGACTGGAAACACCATATATTTT.

J is TRBJ2-3 and V is TRBV27; 8 nucleotides line up with TRBD1. V trimming: 3 bases; J trimming: 6 bases; junction bases outside the gene matches: 8. Germline V gene data show CDR1 as MNHEY and CDR2 as SMNVEV (reference sequence). The CDR3 runs 15 residues. The CDR3 loop reads CASSFGSGGLDTQYF. CDR3 sequence (DNA): TGTGCCAGCAGTTTCGGTTCAGGGGGCCTGGATACGCAGTATTTT.

This sequence joins TRBV3-1 (or the pseudogene TRBV3-2) and TRBJ1-2; D unclear. The V and J ends lost 1 base and 4 bases respectively, with 4 bases between them. Germline V lookup: CDR1 LGHDT, CDR2 YNNKEL (reference sequence). The CDR3 has 12 residues. CDR3 amino acids: CASSQGRYGYTF. The CDR3 coding sequence is TGTGCCAGCAGCCAAGGTCGCTATGGCTACACCTTC.

The chain is built from TRBV18 and TRBJ2-7; 11 nucleotides line up with TRBD1. V gave up 2 bases and J gave up 9 bases; unmatched junction bases: 6. The V gene's germline CDR1 is KGHSH and CDR2 LQKENI. The CDR3 runs 14 residues. Here the CDR3 DNA reads TGTGCCAGCTCACCAAGGGGGACAGGGGGATGGCAGTACGTC. Amino acid sequence: CASSPRGTGGWQYV.